A single sample is the source of the 10 T cell receptor beta chains below, sequenced in a study of blood T cell repertoires in COVID-19. Assay: immunoSEQ multiplex PCR; the TCRdb copy retains only in-frame clones and omits some. The data show 140,000 to 150,000 clones, with 86% seen just once and roughly 4.3% held by the top ten. The sample comprised PBMCs or T cells enriched from blood (not recorded which). These receptors all come from a man in his forties or fifties who had recovered from COVID-19.

This chain connects TRBV6-6 to TRBJ1-1; D is undetermined. Trimming shortened V by 4 bases and J by 3 bases, and 9 bases separated the two germline ends. The germline gives CDR1 MNHNY, CDR2 SVGAGI (reference sequence). CDR3 length: 13 amino acids. The CDR3 sequence is CASSSGIYTEAFF. The CDR3 DNA reads TGTGCCAGCAGTTCGGGGATTTACACTGAAGCTTTCTTT.

This chain connects TRBV7-3 to TRBJ2-3; 9 bases fit TRBD2. The CDR3 is made up of 17 amino acids. The germline V gene encodes CDR1 SGHTA and CDR2 FQGTGA. V trimming: 4 bases; J trimming: 3 bases; junction bases outside the gene matches: 11. The CDR3 DNA sequence: TGTGCCAGCAGCTCCGGCCCAGCGGGGGGTGGTACAGATACGCAGTATTTT. Residues: CASSSGPAGGGTDTQYF. The whole variable domain, remainder taken from reference TRBV7-3 and TRBJ2-3, is GAGVSQTPSNKVTEKGKYVELRCDPISGHTALYWYRQSLGQGPEFLIYFQGTGAADDSGLPNDRFFAVRPEGSVSTLKIQRTERGDSAVYLCASSSGPAGGGTDTQYFGPGTRLTVL.

V and J are TRBV19 and TRBJ1-5; the match to TRBD1 covers 9 bases. The CDR3 has 15 residues. Germline V lookup: CDR1 LNHDA, CDR2 SQIVND (reference sequence). The V and J ends lost 5 bases and 2 bases, in that order; junction bases with no gene match: 4. The CDR3 DNA is TGTGCCAGTAGTCTCCGACAGGGGGGCAATCAGCCCCAGCATTTT. As protein: CASSLRQGGNQPQHF.

V is TRBV5-4 and J is TRBJ1-2, with D possibly being TRBD1 (6 bases). The CDR3 sequence is 16 residues long. V shed 4 bases and J shed 3 bases, with 19 bases lying between them. The germline CDR1 and CDR2 sequences are SGHNT and YYREEE (reference sequence). The chain's CDR3 is CASSTGPQGNDYGYTF. The CDR3 bases are TGTGCCAGCAGCACAGGGCCCCAGGGGAACGACTATGGCTACACCTTC.

The chain combines TRBV6-2 or TRBV6-3 with TRBJ2-1, with 7 nucleotides matching TRBD2. The V gene end was trimmed by 0 bases and the J gene end by 7 bases; junction bases not matched to a gene: 12. CDR1 is MNHEY and CDR2 is SVGEGT in the germline V gene. The CDR3 contains 17 residues. The CDR3 coding sequence is TGTGCCAGCAGTTACTCGAAGTCGGGAGGTAGTAGGAATGAGCAGTTCTTC. Translating it yields CASSYSKSGGSRNEQFF.

The gene calls are TRBV6-5 and TRBJ2-1; the match to TRBD1 covers 7 bases. The CDR3 runs 13 residues. CDR1 is MNHEY and CDR2 is SVGAGI in the germline V gene. J lost 7 bases, V lost 6 bases, and 6 bases had no gene match. DNA of the CDR3: TGTGCCAGCAGATATAGACAGGGTAATGAGCAGTTCTTC. Protein sequence: CASRYRQGNEQFF.

V gene TRBV18 combines with J gene TRBJ2-1, with 8 positions matching TRBD1. The V gene's germline CDR1 is KGHSH and CDR2 LQKENI. V shed 1 base, J shed 1 base, and the junction held 6 bases outside the gene matches. This CDR3 has 17 residues. CDR3: CASSPHRGKRSYNEQFF. In DNA form, the CDR3 reads TGTGCCAGCTCACCACACAGGGGGAAGAGATCCTACAATGAGCAGTTCTTC.

The DNA for the CDR3 is TGTGCCAGCAGCCCAACTAGCACAGATACGCAGTATTTT. Its translation is CASSPTSTDTQYF. This sequence joins TRBV7-3 and TRBJ2-3, with unresolved D. Trimming removed 5 bases from V and 0 bases from J, with 6 bases in between. From germline, CDR1 is SGHTA and CDR2 FQGTGA. The CDR3 spans 13 residues.

The chain joins TRBV19 to TRBJ2-2, with 8 bases lining up with TRBD1. The CDR3 spans 13 residues. Unmatched junction bases numbered 5, after V lost 8 bases and J lost 6 bases. The germline CDR1 and CDR2 sequences are LNHDA and SQIVND (reference sequence). In DNA form, the CDR3 reads TGTGCCAGTCGAACACAGGGGGCCGGGGAGCTGTTTTTT. Amino acid sequence: CASRTQGAGELFF.

The chain uses TRBV4-3 and TRBJ2-7; D might be TRBD1 (6 bases). Germline V gene lookup returns CDR1 LGHNA and CDR2 YSLEER. This CDR3 spans 18 amino acids. Trimming removed 0 bases from V and 7 bases from J, with 25 bases in between. As DNA, the CDR3 is TGCGCCAGCAGCCAAGAGGTGGGACAAGCGGAGACCTACGGGGAGCAGTACGTC. It encodes CASSQEVGQAETYGEQYV.